These 32 T cell receptor beta chains were sequenced from one sample in a study of vaccination effects on CD4 cells after COVID-19. An approximately nine-day culture period preceded the isolation of CD4+ T cells. The infection with SARS-CoV-2 (confirmed by PCR) occurred in this person between March and December 2020. Each participant received a vaccine that was either BNT162b2 or mRNA-1273, given as two doses. Which antigens these TCRs recognize remains unknown. Profiled with immunoSEQ multiplex PCR; TCRdb holds only in-frame clones, not every one. The table has some 40,000 clones, approximately 82% seen once; the top ten hold 3.5% to 4.5%. The sample consisted of CD4+ T cells from PBMCs cultured without peptide, taken after COVID-19 vaccination. Receptors originate from a human donor who had a prior SARS-CoV-2 infection.

This rearrangement joins TRBV5-1 to TRBJ2-3; 10 nucleotides match TRBD2. The junction had 15 bases not matched to a gene; V was cut back by 2 bases and J by 6 bases. Germline lookup yields CDR1 SGHRS and CDR2 YFSETQ. The CDR3 loop spans 18 amino acids. The DNA of the CDR3 is TGCGCCAGCAGCTTACCCACTCTAGCGGGAGTTTCCGGCGATACGCAGTATTTT. The encoded protein is CASSLPTLAGVSGDTQYF.

The chain joins TRBV19 to TRBJ2-7, with D possibly matching TRBD1 (6 bases). Trimming shortened V by 10 bases and J by 4 bases, and 17 bases separated the two germline ends. The CDR3 runs 13 residues. Germline lookup yields CDR1 LNHDA and CDR2 SQIVND (reference sequence). CDR3 in amino acids: CATIGQGTYEQYF. For the CDR3, the DNA is TGTGCCACCATCGGGCAGGGGACATACGAGCAGTACTTC. Full variable domain (missing parts from reference TRBV19 and TRBJ2-7): DGGITQSPKYLFRKEGQNVTLSCEQNLNHDAMYWYRQDPGQGLRLIYYSQIVNDFQKGDIAEGYSVSREKKESFPLTVTSAQKNPTAFYLCATIGQGTYEQYFGPGTRLTVT.

This clone was detected a few times. The chain combines TRBV3-1 (or the pseudogene TRBV3-2) with TRBJ1-4; the match to TRBD1 covers 7 bases. Germline V gene sequence: CDR1 LGHDT, CDR2 YNNKEL (reference sequence). V lost 0 bases and J lost 0; bases outside the gene matches: 4. The CDR3 is made up of 17 amino acids. DNA for the CDR3: TGTGCCAGCAGCCAAGATTGGCAGGGGGCAACTAATGAAAAACTGTTTTTT. Protein product: CASSQDWQGATNEKLFF.

This chain connects TRBV3-1 (or the pseudogene TRBV3-2) to TRBJ2-5; 11 bases match TRBD2. The CDR3 runs 15 residues. After removal of 7 bases from V and 4 bases from J, the junction contained 8 bases not matched to a gene. The germline CDR1 and CDR2 sequences are LGHDT and YNNKEL (reference sequence). The chain's CDR3 is CASTRLAGRGETQYF. CDR3 in DNA: TGTGCCAGCACCAGACTAGCGGGGAGGGGAGAGACCCAGTACTTC.

This chain links TRBV19 with TRBJ2-3; D is perhaps TRBD2 (6 bases). This CDR3 is 15 amino acids long. Germline loops: CDR1 LNHDA, CDR2 SQIVND (reference sequence). Trimming left V 4 bases short and J 1 base short, with 12 bases between. CDR3 in amino acids: CASSTTWGGTDTQYF. Written as DNA, the CDR3 is TGTGCCAGTAGTACCACGTGGGGGGGCACAGATACGCAGTATTTT.

The rearrangement uses TRBV11-3 and TRBJ2-3; tentatively, D is TRBD2 (5 bases). The germline gives CDR1 SGHNT, CDR2 YENEEA. Trimming removed 6 bases at V and 5 bases at J, with 12 bases between. This CDR3 has 13 amino acids. The CDR3 here is CASSRSREDTQYF. CDR3 coding DNA: TGTGCCAGCAGTCGAAGTCGGGAAGATACGCAGTATTTT.

Worth noting for this clone: The junction and the germline gene differ at one end; a read error may be behind it. This chain connects TRBV7-7 to TRBJ2-3; D may be TRBD1 or TRBD2 (6 bases each). The V gene's germline CDR1 is SSHAT and CDR2 FNYEAQ (reference sequence). The CDR3 covers 16 residues. CDR3 loop: CASRPRLNRGVGTQYF. The CDR3 nucleotides are TGTGCTAGCAGACCCCGTTTGAATAGGGGGGTTGGGACGCAGTATTTT.

V is TRBV5-1 and J is TRBJ2-5; D possibly corresponds to TRBD2 (6 bases). V dropped 7 bases and J dropped 2 bases, with 21 bases sitting between them. Germline V gene sequence: CDR1 SGHRS, CDR2 YFSETQ. The CDR3 is 16 residues long. The CDR3 is CASSRPGLAGQETQYF. The CDR3 DNA reads TGCGCCAGCTCCCGTCCCGGGCTTGCGGGGCAAGAGACCCAGTACTTC.

This chain uses TRBV5-6 with TRBJ1-1; no firm D call. Trimming removed 2 bases from V and 1 base from J, with 6 bases in between. Germline V gene sequence: CDR1 SGHDT, CDR2 YYEEEE. The CDR3 extends over 13 amino acids. The CDR3 nucleotides read TGTGCCAGCAGCTTCATGCGGAACACTGAAGCTTTCTTT. Protein sequence: CASSFMRNTEAFF.

CDR3 sequence reads: CASSPLFGDRDSQPQHF. DNA of the CDR3: TGCGCCAGCAGCCCACTATTCGGGGACAGGGATAGTCAGCCCCAGCATTTT. The chain is built from TRBV5-1 and TRBJ1-5; 9 nucleotides match TRBD1. V trimming: 4 bases; J trimming: 6 bases; junction bases outside the gene matches: 14. CDR1 SGHRS and CDR2 YFSETQ come from the germline V gene. The CDR3 contains 17 residues.

J is TRBJ2-1 and V is TRBV11-1; 10 bases are a match to TRBD2. V lost 4 bases and J lost 2; bases outside the gene matches: 2. This CDR3 region has 15 residues. Germline values: CDR1 SGHAT, CDR2 FQDESV (reference sequence). CDR3 residues: CASSSSGRTYNEQFF. The CDR3 DNA reads as TGTGCCAGCAGCTCTAGCGGGAGAACCTACAATGAGCAGTTCTTC.

This clone was counted a single time. The V and J genes are TRBV19 and TRBJ2-2; tentative D call: TRBD1 (5 bases). The CDR3 totals 17 residues. Germline CDR1 and CDR2: LNHDA and SQIVND (reference sequence). The germline V and J ends were trimmed by 4 bases and 3 bases, with 18 bases remaining between them. This CDR3 reads CASSTPKWGSDTGELFF. DNA for the CDR3: TGTGCCAGTAGTACCCCAAAGTGGGGCAGCGACACCGGGGAGCTGTTTTTT.

J is TRBJ1-1 and V is TRBV11-3, with D hard to call. The CDR3 is 13 residues long. Germline V gene lookup returns CDR1 SGHNT and CDR2 YENEEA. Between the trimmed V and J ends, which lost 0 bases and 4 bases, there was a span of 6 bases. The CDR3 reads CASSLDSSTEAFF. The CDR3 DNA reads TGTGCCAGCAGCTTAGATAGTTCCACTGAAGCTTTCTTT. Full variable domain (missing parts from reference TRBV11-3 and TRBJ1-1): EAGVVQSPRYKIIEKKQPVAFWCNPISGHNTLYWYLQNLGQGPELLIRYENEEAVDDSQLPKDRFSAERLKGVDSTLKIQPAELGDSAVYLCASSLDSSTEAFFGQGTRLTVV.

The chain is built from TRBV2 and TRBJ2-2; 8 bases are shared with TRBD1. Germline values: CDR1 SNHLY, CDR2 FYNNEI. The CDR3 consists of 16 residues. V lost 4 bases and J lost 3; bases outside the gene matches: 7. CDR3 bases: TGTGCCAGCAGTGTGACGACAGGGGTGGACACCGGGGAGCTGTTTTTT. Translated, it gives CASSVTTGVDTGELFF.

CDR3 coding DNA: TGTGCCAGCAGCCAAGGTCCCGGGAGTGGAAACACCATATATTTT. Its translation: CASSQGPGSGNTIYF. This chain uses TRBV4-2 with TRBJ1-3; D is ambiguous. V lost 1 base and J lost 3, with 10 bases in between. The germline V gene encodes CDR1 LGHNA and CDR2 YNFKEQ. The CDR3 is 15 residues long.

The J gene is TRBJ2-5, the V gene TRBV24-1, with 11 bases fitting TRBD1. The CDR3 loop spans 16 amino acids. The ends lost 6 bases at V and 3 bases at J; junction bases unmatched: 8. Germline values: CDR1 KGHDR, CDR2 SFDVKD. The CDR3 loop reads CATSRDRGTHEETQYF. DNA of the CDR3: TGTGCCACCAGTCGGGACAGGGGGACGCACGAAGAGACCCAGTACTTC.

The chain employs TRBV9 and TRBJ2-5; 12 bases map to TRBD2. Looked up from germline, CDR1 is SGDLS and CDR2 is YYNGEE. The CDR3 runs 15 residues. Trimming removed 0 bases from V and 5 bases from J; junction bases left unmatched: 2. The CDR3 nucleotides are TGTGCCAGCAGCGTAGGGCTAGCGGGGGGGGAGACCCAGTACTTC. Amino acids: CASSVGLAGGETQYF.

The chain combines TRBV11-3 with TRBJ2-1; D possibly corresponds to TRBD2 (6 bases). The CDR3 loop spans 18 amino acids. Trimming pared 0 bases from V and 0 bases from J, leaving 15 bases between. Germline CDR1 and CDR2: SGHNT and YENEEA. The CDR3 sequence is CASSLERGSGSSYNEQFF. CDR3 nucleotide sequence: TGTGCCAGCAGCTTAGAGCGGGGAAGCGGCAGCTCCTACAATGAGCAGTTCTTC.

This chain uses TRBV4-1 with TRBJ1-2; no reliable D call. Germline V CDR1 and CDR2: MGHRA, YSYEKL. The V end lost 0 bases, the J end lost 0 bases, and 11 bases lay between the germline ends. The CDR3 covers 16 residues. In DNA form, the CDR3 reads TGCGCCAGCAGCCAAGAGTGGGCCAGAACTAACTATGGCTACACCTTC. Protein: CASSQEWARTNYGYTF.

CDR3 loop: CASSEIPREGGYTF. In DNA, the CDR3 is TGTGCCAGCAGTGAAATCCCAAGGGAAGGGGGCTACACCTTC. This chain connects TRBV2 to TRBJ1-2; D remains unclear. Per the germline V gene, CDR1 is SNHLY and CDR2 is FYNNEI. The CDR3 contains 14 residues. The V gene lost 2 bases and the J gene lost 8 bases, with 15 bases spanning the gap.

V usage is TRBV24-1 and J usage is TRBJ2-3; D unresolved. Germline CDR1 reads KGHDR; CDR2 reads SFDVKD. Trimming took off 1 base at V and 4 bases at J, with 14 bases between the two ends. The CDR3 is made up of 16 amino acids. The CDR3 is CATSDFKADEPDTQYF. The CDR3 DNA reads TGTGCCACCAGTGATTTTAAGGCGGACGAACCAGATACGCAGTATTTT.

This clone was recorded only once. The CDR3 spells CASSPRTENTGELFF. CDR3 bases: TGTGCCAGCTCACCACGGACAGAGAACACCGGGGAGCTGTTTTTT. The V call is TRBV18, the J call TRBJ2-2; TRBD1 might be the D (6 bases). Germline-derived CDR1 and CDR2 are KGHSH and LQKENI. V lost 1 base to trimming and J lost 1 base, with 7 bases between them. This CDR3 is 15 amino acids long.

This clone was counted a single time. The CDR3 here is CASSAQGAATDTQYF. The CDR3 DNA reads TGTGCCAGCAGCGCTCAGGGGGCGGCCACAGATACGCAGTATTTT. This chain connects TRBV3-1 (or the pseudogene TRBV3-2) to TRBJ2-3, with TRBD1 matching over 8 bases. Germline assignment: CDR1 LGHDT and CDR2 YNNKEL (reference sequence). With V trimmed by 5 bases and J by 2 bases, 6 bases remained unmatched. This CDR3 is 15 amino acids long.

This rearrangement joins TRBV24-1 to TRBJ2-1; TRBD1 aligns across 7 bases. Germline V gene lookup returns CDR1 KGHDR and CDR2 SFDVKD. This CDR3 comprises 17 residues. The ends lost 4 bases at V and 4 bases at J; junction bases unmatched: 12. CDR3 DNA: TGTGCCACCAGTGACCAAACAGGGGTAGGTGCGTACAATGAGCAGTTCTTC. It specifies CATSDQTGVGAYNEQFF.

The rearrangement links TRBV12-5 to TRBJ2-3, with D possibly matching TRBD2 (5 bases). The CDR3 has 15 residues. Per the germline V gene, CDR1 is LGHNT and CDR2 is FRNRAP. V was trimmed by 7 bases and J by 1 base, leaving 15 bases between them. CDR3 sequence (DNA): TGTGCTAGTGCCTCTCCGGGGATCCGCACAGATACGCAGTATTTT. It specifies CASASPGIRTDTQYF.

This chain links TRBV18 with TRBJ2-1; 7 nucleotides match TRBD2. The CDR3 consists of 15 residues. V lost 2 bases, J lost 7 bases, and 8 bases stayed unmatched. CDR1 is KGHSH, CDR2 LQKENI, per germline. The CDR3 nucleotides are TGTGCCAGCTCACCAAGGTTGCGGGAGATGAATGAGCAGTTCTTC. This sequence encodes CASSPRLREMNEQFF.

The chain recombines TRBV2 with TRBJ1-1; unclear D gene. Trimming took 6 bases from V and 8 from J, leaving 10 bases between them. This CDR3 contains 11 residues. Germline assignment: CDR1 SNHLY and CDR2 FYNNEI. This CDR3 is CASREDREAFF. In DNA, the CDR3 is TGTGCCAGCAGGGAGGACCGGGAAGCTTTCTTT.

This chain links TRBV19 with TRBJ2-2; 14 nucleotides line up with TRBD2. The CDR3 covers 15 residues. CDR1 LNHDA and CDR2 SQIVND come from the germline V gene (reference sequence). With V trimmed by 10 bases and J by 4 bases, 5 bases remained unmatched. CDR3 in amino acids: CATGGTSGGTGELFF. Written as DNA, the CDR3 is TGTGCCACGGGGGGGACTAGCGGGGGCACCGGGGAGCTGTTTTTT.

The chain joins TRBV5-1 to TRBJ2-7; D is perhaps TRBD1 (6 bases). Trimming removed 4 bases at V and 3 bases at J, with 20 bases between. Germline CDR1 reads SGHRS; CDR2 reads YFSETQ. The CDR3 spans 16 residues. CDR3 sequence: CASSLQGYDGFYEQYF. The CDR3 DNA follows: TGCGCCAGCAGCCTCCAGGGGTATGATGGATTCTACGAGCAGTACTTC.

The rearrangement joins TRBV5-1 to TRBJ2-7; 10 positions agree with TRBD2. Germline assignment: CDR1 SGHRS and CDR2 YFSETQ. With 0 bases clipped from V and 3 bases from J, the junction kept 3 bases outside the gene matches. There are 15 residues in the CDR3. CDR3 region: CASSLGSSGGYEQYF. As DNA, the CDR3 is TGCGCCAGCAGCTTGGGTTCTAGCGGGGGCTACGAGCAGTACTTC.

The chain couples TRBV14 to TRBJ2-2; possible D gene TRBD2, 6 bases. Germline-derived CDR1 and CDR2 are SGHDN and FVKESK. The CDR3 sequence is 14 residues long. The V end lost 1 base, the J end lost 7 bases, and 10 bases lay between the germline ends. The DNA for the CDR3 is TGTGCCAGCAGCCAAGGACTAGTGATCGGGGAGCTGTTTTTT. This gives the protein CASSQGLVIGELFF.

The chain links TRBV5-1 to TRBJ1-1; no reliable D call. The CDR3 is 18 amino acids. Per germline, CDR1 SGHRS and CDR2 YFSETQ. Deletions cut 0 bases from V and 0 bases from J, with 18 bases between. The CDR3 is CASSLGPRDMGLNTEAFF. The CDR3 DNA follows: TGCGCCAGCAGCTTGGGTCCGCGTGACATGGGATTGAACACTGAAGCTTTCTTT. Combining the CDR3 with reference TRBV5-1 and TRBJ1-1 gives the whole variable domain KAGVTQTPRYLIKTRGQQVTLSCSPISGHRSVSWYQQTPGQGLQFLFEYFSETQRNKGNFPGRFSGRQFSNSRSEMNVSTLELGDSALYLCASSLGPRDMGLNTEAFFGQGTRLTVV.